The next 5 T cell receptor beta chains were all read from a single sample in a study of blood T cells in healthy people across ages. PCR was performed a second time for roughly 7 to 11 cycles using a sample-barcoded 5' primer and a J-beta primer mix. TCRdb ran MiXCR on the 5' RACE reads and lists one entry per CDR3 protein. Of under 800,000 distinct CDR3 sequences detected, around 21% appear once; the ten largest clones hold roughly 3.9%. Input material: blood. The receptor source for this set is a man in his 70s in good health.

This clonotype was recorded many times. This rearrangement joins TRBV4-3 to TRBJ2-1; 7 nucleotides align to TRBD1. The CDR3 spans 17 residues. CDR1 LGHNA and CDR2 YSLEER come from the germline V gene. Trimming took 0 bases from V and 3 from J; bases not matched to a gene: 8. The DNA for the CDR3 is TGCGCCAGCAGCCAAGAGGCAAAGGGGACAGTCTACAATGAGCAGTTCTTC. It encodes CASSQEAKGTVYNEQFF.

This clonotype was recorded many times. This rearrangement joins TRBV29-1 to TRBJ1-4, with TRBD1 matching over 7 bases. The V segment lost 7 bases and the J segment 12 bases; nucleotides outside the gene matches: 17. Germline loops: CDR1 SQVTM, CDR2 ANQGSEA. The CDR3 is 14 residues long. CDR3 DNA sequence: TGCAGCGCGGTCTCCGGGACAGCTTCGGGGGAACTGTTTTTT. Its translation: CSAVSGTASGELFF.

In its sample, this clonotype was seen many times. This chain joins TRBV29-1 and TRBJ2-1; perhaps TRBD2 as D (5 bases). This CDR3 is 16 amino acids long. V was trimmed by 5 bases and J by 0 bases, leaving 17 bases between them. CDR1 is SQVTM and CDR2 is ANQGSEA in the germline V gene. The CDR3 nucleotides are TGCAGCGTTCCCGGGCGGGCGGGCCACTCCTACAATGAGCAGTTCTTC. Protein product: CSVPGRAGHSYNEQFF.

This clonotype was seen more than once but under ten times. The J gene is TRBJ2-7, the V gene TRBV20-1; tentatively, D is TRBD1 (6 bases). V lost 6 bases and J 2 bases, leaving 14 bases between the germline ends. Per the germline V gene, CDR1 is DFQATT and CDR2 is SNEGSKA (reference sequence). This CDR3 comprises 13 residues. CDR3 sequence reads: CSARDTRTYEQYF. In DNA form, the CDR3 reads TGCAGTGCCAGGGACACCCGGACCTACGAGCAGTACTTC.

The J gene is TRBJ2-2, the V gene TRBV20-1, with D possibly being TRBD2 (7 bases). V lost 7 bases and J 3 bases, leaving 9 bases between the germline ends. The CDR3 loop spans 12 amino acids. Germline CDR1 DFQATT, CDR2 SNEGSKA (reference sequence). This CDR3 is CSVRGHTGELFF. CDR3 bases: TGCAGTGTGCGGGGGCACACCGGGGAGCTGTTTTTT.